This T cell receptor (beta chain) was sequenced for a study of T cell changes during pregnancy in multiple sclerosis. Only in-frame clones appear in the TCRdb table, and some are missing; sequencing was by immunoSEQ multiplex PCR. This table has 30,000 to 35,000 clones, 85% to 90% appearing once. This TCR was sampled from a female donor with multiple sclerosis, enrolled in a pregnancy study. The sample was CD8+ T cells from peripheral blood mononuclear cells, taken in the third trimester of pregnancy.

The CDR3 sequence is CASSEVAGGQETQYF. The CDR3 DNA is TGTGCCAGCAGTGAAGTAGCGGGGGGGCAGGAGACCCAGTACTTC. The V call is TRBV6-4, the J call TRBJ2-5; 11 bases fit TRBD2. J was trimmed by 5 bases and V by 3 bases; bases with no gene match: 5. This CDR3 is built from 15 residues. Germline V gene lookup returns CDR1 MRHNA and CDR2 SNTAGT.